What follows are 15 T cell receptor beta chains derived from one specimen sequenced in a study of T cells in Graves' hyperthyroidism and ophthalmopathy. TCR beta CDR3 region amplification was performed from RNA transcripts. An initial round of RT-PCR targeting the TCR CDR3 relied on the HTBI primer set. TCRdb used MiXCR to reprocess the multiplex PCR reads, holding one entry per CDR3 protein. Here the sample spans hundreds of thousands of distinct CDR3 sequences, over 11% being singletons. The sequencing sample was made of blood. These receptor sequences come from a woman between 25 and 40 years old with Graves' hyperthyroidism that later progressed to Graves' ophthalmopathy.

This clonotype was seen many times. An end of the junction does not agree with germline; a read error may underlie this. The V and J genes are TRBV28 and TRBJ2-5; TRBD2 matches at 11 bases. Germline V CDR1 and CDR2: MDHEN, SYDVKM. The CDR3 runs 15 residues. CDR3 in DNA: TGTGCCAGCATTTTAACTAGCGGGAGCCAAGAGACCCAGTACTTC. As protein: CASILTSGSQETQYF.

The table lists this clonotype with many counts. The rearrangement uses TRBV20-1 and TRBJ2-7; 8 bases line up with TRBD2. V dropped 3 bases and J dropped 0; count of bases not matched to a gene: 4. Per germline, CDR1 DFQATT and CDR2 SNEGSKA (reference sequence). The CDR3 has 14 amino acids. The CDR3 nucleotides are TGCAGTGCTAGCGGGAGGGAAAGCTCCTACGAGCAGTACTTC. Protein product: CSASGRESSYEQYF.

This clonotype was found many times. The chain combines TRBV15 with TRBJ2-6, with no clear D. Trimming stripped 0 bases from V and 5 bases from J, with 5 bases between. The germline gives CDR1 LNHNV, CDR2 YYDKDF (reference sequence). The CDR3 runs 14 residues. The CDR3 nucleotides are TGTGCCACCAGCAGAGATGGCTGGGCCAACGTCCTGACTTTC. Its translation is CATSRDGWANVLTF. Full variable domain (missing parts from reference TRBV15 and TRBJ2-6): DAMVIQNPRYQVTQFGKPVTLSCSQTLNHNVMYWYQQKSSQAPKLLFHYYDKDFNNEADTPDNFQSRRPNTSFCFLDIRSPGLGDTAMYLCATSRDGWANVLTFGAGSRLTVL.

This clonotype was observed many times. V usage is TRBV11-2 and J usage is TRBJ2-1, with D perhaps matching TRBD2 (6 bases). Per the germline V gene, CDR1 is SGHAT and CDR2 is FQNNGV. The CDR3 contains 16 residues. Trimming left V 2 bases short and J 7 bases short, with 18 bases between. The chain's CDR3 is CASSLSTSLIWNEQFF. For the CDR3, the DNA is TGTGCCAGCAGCTTAAGTACTAGCCTAATATGGAATGAGCAGTTCTTC. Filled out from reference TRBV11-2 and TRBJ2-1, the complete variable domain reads EAGVAQSPRYKIIEKRQSVAFWCNPISGHATLYWYQQILGQGPKLLIQFQNNGVVDDSQLPKDRFSAERLKGVDSTLKIQPAKLEDSAVYLCASSLSTSLIWNEQFFGPGTRLTVL.

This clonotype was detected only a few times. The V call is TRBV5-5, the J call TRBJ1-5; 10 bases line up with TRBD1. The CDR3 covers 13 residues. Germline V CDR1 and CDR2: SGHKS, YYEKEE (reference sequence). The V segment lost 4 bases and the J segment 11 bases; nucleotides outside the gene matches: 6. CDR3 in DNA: TGTGCCAGCAGCCCATCCGGGACAGGGGCCCAGCATTTT. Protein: CASSPSGTGAQHF.

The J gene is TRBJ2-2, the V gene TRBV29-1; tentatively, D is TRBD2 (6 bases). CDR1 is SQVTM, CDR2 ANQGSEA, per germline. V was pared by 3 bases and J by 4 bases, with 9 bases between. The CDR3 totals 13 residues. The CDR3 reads CSVEGGGTGELFF. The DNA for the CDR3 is TGCAGCGTTGAGGGGGGTGGCACCGGGGAGCTGTTTTTT.

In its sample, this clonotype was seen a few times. The CDR3: CASGLVPDAKNIQYF. In DNA, the CDR3 is TGTGCTAGTGGTTTGGTTCCTGATGCCAAAAACATTCAGTACTTC. J is TRBJ2-4 and V is TRBV12-5, with unresolved D. Trimming left V 0 bases short and J 1 base short, with 7 bases between. CDR3 length: 15 residues. Germline V gene sequence: CDR1 LGHNT, CDR2 FRNRAP.

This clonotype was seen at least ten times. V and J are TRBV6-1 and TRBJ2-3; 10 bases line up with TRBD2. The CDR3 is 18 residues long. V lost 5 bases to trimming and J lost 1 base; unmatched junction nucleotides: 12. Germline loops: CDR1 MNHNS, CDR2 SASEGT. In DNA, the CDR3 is TGTGCCAGCAGTATTGCTAGCGGGAGTGGGGGAGGCACAGATACGCAGTATTTT. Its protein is CASSIASGSGGGTDTQYF.

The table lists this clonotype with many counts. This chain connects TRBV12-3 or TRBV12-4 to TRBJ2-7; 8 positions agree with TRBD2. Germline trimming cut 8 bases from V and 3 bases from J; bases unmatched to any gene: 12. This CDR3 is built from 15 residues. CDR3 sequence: CASGPASGQVYEQYF. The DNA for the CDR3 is TGTGCCAGCGGTCCTGCTAGCGGGCAGGTCTACGAGCAGTACTTC.

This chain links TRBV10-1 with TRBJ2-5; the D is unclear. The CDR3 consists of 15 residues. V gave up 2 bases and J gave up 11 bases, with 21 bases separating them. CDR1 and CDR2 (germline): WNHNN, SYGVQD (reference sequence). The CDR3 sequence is CASSERNSGHLLQYF. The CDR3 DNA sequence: TGCGCCAGCAGTGAGAGAAATTCAGGCCACCTCTTACAGTACTTC.

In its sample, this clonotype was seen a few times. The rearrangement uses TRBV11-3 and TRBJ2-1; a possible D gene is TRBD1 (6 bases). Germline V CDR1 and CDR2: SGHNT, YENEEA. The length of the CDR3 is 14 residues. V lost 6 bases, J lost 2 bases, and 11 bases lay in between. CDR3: CASSPGAPYNEQFF. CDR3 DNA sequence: TGTGCCAGCAGTCCAGGGGCGCCCTACAATGAGCAGTTCTTC.

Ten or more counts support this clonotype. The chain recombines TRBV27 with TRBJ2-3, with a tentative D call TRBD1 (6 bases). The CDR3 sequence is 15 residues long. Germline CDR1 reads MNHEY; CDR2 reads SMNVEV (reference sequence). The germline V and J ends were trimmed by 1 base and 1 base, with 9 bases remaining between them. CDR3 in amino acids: CASSLYPGGTDTQYF. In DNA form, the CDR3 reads TGTGCCAGCAGTTTATATCCAGGGGGCACAGATACGCAGTATTTT.

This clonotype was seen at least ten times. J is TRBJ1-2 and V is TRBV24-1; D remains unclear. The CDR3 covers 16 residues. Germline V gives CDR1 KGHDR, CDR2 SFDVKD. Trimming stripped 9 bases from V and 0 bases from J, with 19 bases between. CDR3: CATAVLEGITNYGYTF. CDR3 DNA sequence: TGTGCCACCGCTGTCCTGGAGGGAATAACTAACTATGGCTACACCTTC.

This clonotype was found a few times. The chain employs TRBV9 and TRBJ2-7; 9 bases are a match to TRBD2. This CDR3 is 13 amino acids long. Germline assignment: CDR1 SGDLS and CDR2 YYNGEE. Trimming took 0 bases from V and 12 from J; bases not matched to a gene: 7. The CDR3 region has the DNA TGTGCCAGCAGCGTAGCCGCTAGCGGGATGCGGTACTTC. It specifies CASSVAASGMRYF.

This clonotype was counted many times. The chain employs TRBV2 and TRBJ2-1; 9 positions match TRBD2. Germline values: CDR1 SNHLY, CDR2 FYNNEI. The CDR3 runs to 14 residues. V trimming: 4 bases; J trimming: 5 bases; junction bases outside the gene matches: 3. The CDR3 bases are TGTGCCAGCAGTGGGGGGACTAGCAACAATGAGCAGTTCTTC. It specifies CASSGGTSNNEQFF.